Sequencing of this T cell receptor (beta chain) was carried out in a study of CD8+CD57+ T cells in acquired aplastic anemia. There are 16 residues in the CDR3. The V gene's germline CDR1 is SGDLS and CDR2 YYNGEE. Trimming cost V 4 bases and J 6 bases; bases outside gene matches: 11. Researchers used genomic DNA as the template to profile TCR beta VDJ and CDR3. TCRdb passed the reads through MiXCR, listing each CDR3 protein once. Counted here are about 170,000 distinct CDR3 sequences, roughly 47% occurring once; the ten biggest clones make up over 0.95%. This clonotype came up many times. The rearrangement joins TRBV9 to TRBJ2-2; TRBD2 matches 8 bases. The sequence derives from a human donor in good health. The sample was sorted CD4+, CD8+, or CD8+CD57+ T cells (not recorded which) from PBMCs. CDR3 DNA: TGTGCCAGCAGCACAACCGGGACTAGAACGCCCGGGGAGCTGTTTTTT. Its protein product is CASSTTGTRTPGELFF.